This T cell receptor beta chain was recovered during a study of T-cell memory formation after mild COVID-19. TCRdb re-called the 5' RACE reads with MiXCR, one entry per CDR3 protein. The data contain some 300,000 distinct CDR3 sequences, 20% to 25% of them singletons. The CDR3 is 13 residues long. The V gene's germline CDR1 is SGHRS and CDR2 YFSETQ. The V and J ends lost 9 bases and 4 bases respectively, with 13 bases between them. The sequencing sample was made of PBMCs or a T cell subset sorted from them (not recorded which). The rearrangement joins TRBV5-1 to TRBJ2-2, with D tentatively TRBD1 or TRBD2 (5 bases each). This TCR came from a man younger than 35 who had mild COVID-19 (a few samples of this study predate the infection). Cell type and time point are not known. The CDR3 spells CATRDGFTGELFF. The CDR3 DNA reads TGCGCCACCCGGGACGGCTTCACCGGGGAGCTGTTTTTT.